This TCR beta chain was recovered during a study of human versus mouse CDR3 diversity and MHC coevolution. Study context: Reportedly, immunoSEQ detects one in 200,000 T cells with minimized PCR bias. Samples had between roughly 5.5 x 10^6 and 1.6 x 10^7 valid reads. Findings of the study overall: By iCHAO1, human TCR beta clonotypes numbered roughly 1.6 million, the most. Clonal inequality was lowest in most of the three human donors.

Assay used: immunoSEQ multiplex PCR; TCRdb lists only in-frame clones, some missing. The data show some 82,000 clones, just under 95% seen once. With regard to this clone: Its target is unknown.

Sequencing was performed on naive CD4+ T cells from blood. Described subset: CD45RO-negative CD62L-positive naive CD4 T cells. The receptor was isolated from a person between 30 and 69 years old in good health.

CDR3 in DNA: TGTGCCAGCAGCGGGGGACAGGGGAACACTGAAGCTTTCTTT. It codes for CASSGGQGNTEAFF. The chain links TRBV9 to TRBJ1-1, with TRBD1 matching 9 bases. This CDR3 has 14 residues. Germline V lookup: CDR1 SGDLS, CDR2 YYNGEE. The junction had 1 base not matched to a gene; V was cut back by 3 bases and J by 1 base. Looking up the rest from reference TRBV9 and TRBJ1-1 gives the full variable domain: DSGVTQTPKHLITATGQRVTLRCSPRSGDLSVYWYQQSLDQGLQFLIQYYNGEERAKGNILERFSAQQFPDLHSELNLSSLELGDSALYFCASSGGQGNTEAFFGQGTRLTVV.